A single sample is the source of the 11 T cell receptor beta chains below, sequenced in a study of cytomegalovirus exposure and HLA in healthy donors. Sequencing was performed with immunoSEQ multiplex PCR; in TCRdb, only in-frame clones are kept and a portion is missing. The sample shows 120,000 to 150,000 clones, about 86% of them seen only once. The source material was PBMCs. These TCRs come from a woman aged 18-35 years in good health and CMV-seropositive.

The chain uses TRBV28 and TRBJ2-7, with TRBD1 identical over 7 bases. The ends lost 8 bases at V and 3 bases at J; junction bases unmatched: 10. The CDR3 has 14 residues. Germline values: CDR1 MDHEN, CDR2 SYDVKM. The CDR3 protein is CASAIRDSYYEQYF. As DNA, the CDR3 is TGTGCCAGCGCAATCCGGGACAGCTACTACGAGCAGTACTTC.

This chain connects TRBV5-1 to TRBJ2-3; D may be TRBD2 (6 bases). This CDR3 is built from 19 residues. Germline V lookup: CDR1 SGHRS, CDR2 YFSETQ. V was trimmed by 0 bases and J by 0 bases, leaving 20 bases between them. The CDR3 region has the DNA TGCGCCAGCAGCTTGGAGTCGGGACTGCATAGAGTAAGCACAGATACGCAGTATTTT. Its protein is CASSLESGLHRVSTDTQYF.

The rearrangement uses TRBV5-1 and TRBJ2-3; 10 bases are a match to TRBD2. Germline CDR1 is SGHRS and CDR2 is YFSETQ. The V gene end was trimmed by 5 bases and the J gene end by 0 bases; junction bases not matched to a gene: 6. CDR3 length equals 16 residues. The CDR3 reads CASRLAGVTSTDTQYF. The CDR3 DNA is TGCGCCAGCAGGCTAGCGGGAGTTACTAGCACAGATACGCAGTATTTT.

The rearrangement joins TRBV28 to TRBJ1-5; D possibly corresponds to TRBD1 (5 bases). Trimming shortened V by 7 bases and J by 0 bases, and 16 bases separated the two germline ends. This CDR3 is 16 amino acids long. The germline V gene encodes CDR1 MDHEN and CDR2 SYDVKM. The CDR3 DNA sequence: TGTGCCAGCACCTTTTCTGGGGGGATTAGCAATCAGCCCCAGCATTTT. As protein: CASTFSGGISNQPQHF.

This sequence joins TRBV7-2 and TRBJ2-7; 16 nucleotides match TRBD2. Per germline, CDR1 SGHTA and CDR2 FQGNSA. V lost 4 bases, J lost 5 bases, and 14 bases stayed unmatched. The CDR3 runs to 19 residues. This chain's CDR3 is CASSYTTGTSGGAGHEQYF. As DNA, the CDR3 is TGTGCCAGCAGCTACACGACCGGGACTAGCGGGGGGGCCGGCCACGAGCAGTACTTC.

The chain combines TRBV4-2 with TRBJ1-3, with 8 bases identical to TRBD1. Germline V gene lookup returns CDR1 LGHNA and CDR2 YNFKEQ. This CDR3 has 18 amino acids. V shed 4 bases, J shed 2 bases, and the junction held 13 bases outside the gene matches. The CDR3 region is CASSLTYDRTGTGNTIYF. The CDR3 coding sequence is TGTGCCAGCAGCCTAACCTACGATCGGACAGGGACTGGAAACACCATATATTTT.

The chain carries TRBV28 and TRBJ1-6; a weak D match, TRBD1 (6 bases). The germline V gene has CDR1 MDHEN and CDR2 SYDVKM. This CDR3 is 15 amino acids long. V was pared by 2 bases and J by 9 bases, with 14 bases between. CDR3 residues: CASSLRATRGSPLHF. For the CDR3, the DNA is TGTGCCAGCAGTTTACGGGCCACCAGGGGTTCACCCCTCCACTTT.

The chain recombines TRBV30 with TRBJ2-1; 8 bases match TRBD2. This CDR3 is 15 amino acids long. Germline trimming cut 5 bases from V and 6 bases from J; bases unmatched to any gene: 12. CDR1 is GTSNPN and CDR2 is SVGIG in the germline V gene (reference sequence). CDR3 bases: TGTGCCTGGGCAAAAGGGACTAGTCCTTTCAATGAGCAGTTCTTC. Translated, it gives CAWAKGTSPFNEQFF.

The chain joins TRBV7-9 to TRBJ2-1; perhaps TRBD1 as D (6 bases). CDR3 size: 13 residues. Germline CDR1 and CDR2: SEHNR and FQNEAQ (reference sequence). Trimming removed 5 bases at V and 4 bases at J, with 9 bases between. The CDR3 bases are TGTGCCAGCAGCGACAGGTTTTACAATGAGCAGTTCTTC. It yields the protein CASSDRFYNEQFF.

V gene TRBV11-2 combines with J gene TRBJ2-1; D uncertain. Trimming cost V 3 bases and J 0 bases, with 9 bases left between them. The CDR3 covers 15 residues. CDR1 is SGHAT, CDR2 FQNNGV, per germline. CDR3 sequence: CASSFSLGSYNEQFF. In DNA, the CDR3 is TGTGCCAGCAGCTTTAGCCTCGGCTCCTACAATGAGCAGTTCTTC.

The genes are TRBV6-1 and TRBJ2-2; possible D gene TRBD1, 6 bases. The CDR3 loop spans 14 amino acids. Germline loops: CDR1 MNHNS, CDR2 SASEGT. Trimming shortened V by 6 bases and J by 1 base, and 9 bases separated the two germline ends. In DNA form, the CDR3 reads TGTGCCAGCAGGGACAGATGGAACACCGGGGAGCTGTTTTTT. Translating it yields CASRDRWNTGELFF.